The present T cell receptor (beta chain) was sequenced within a study of regulatory T cells in long-lasting Graves disease. Study-level results: Those with persistent disease had in common more public clonotypes (about 2,500) than new patients (around 910).

The time point here: newly diagnosed GD, antithyroid drugs for less than 3 months. PBMCs provided the RNA from which the TCR library was made. CDR3 regions were amplified by Arm-PCR using iRepertoire HTBI primers to build TCR beta libraries. TCRdb processed the multiplex PCR reads anew with MiXCR; each CDR3 protein has one entry. The sample holds about 430,000 distinct CDR3 sequences; 14% to 15% are singletons and the top ten take about 7.8%. V lost 3 bases and J lost 1, with 11 bases in between. The CDR3 is made up of 15 amino acids. Germline V gene sequence: CDR1 KGHSH, CDR2 LQKENI. This clonotype was recorded at least ten times. Its specificity is not known. The sample also formed part of further work on T cells in Graves' hyperthyroidism and ophthalmopathy.

The sequencing used peripheral blood mononuclear cells (PBMCs), collected at new diagnosis, from a patient treated with antithyroid drugs. This sequence was found in a woman between 40 and 55 years old with Graves disease. The genes are TRBV18 and TRBJ2-3, with D tentatively TRBD2 (5 bases). The CDR3: CASSPAEAGTDTQYF. The DNA for the CDR3 is TGTGCCAGCTCACCTGCGGAAGCGGGCACAGATACGCAGTATTTT. The entire variable domain, with the rest obtained from reference TRBV18 and TRBJ2-3, is as follows: NAGVMQNPRHLVRRRGQEARLRCSPMKGHSHVYWYRQLPEEGLKFMVYLQKENIIDESGMPKERFSAEFPKEGPSILRIQQVVRGDSAAYFCASSPAEAGTDTQYFGPGTRLTVL.